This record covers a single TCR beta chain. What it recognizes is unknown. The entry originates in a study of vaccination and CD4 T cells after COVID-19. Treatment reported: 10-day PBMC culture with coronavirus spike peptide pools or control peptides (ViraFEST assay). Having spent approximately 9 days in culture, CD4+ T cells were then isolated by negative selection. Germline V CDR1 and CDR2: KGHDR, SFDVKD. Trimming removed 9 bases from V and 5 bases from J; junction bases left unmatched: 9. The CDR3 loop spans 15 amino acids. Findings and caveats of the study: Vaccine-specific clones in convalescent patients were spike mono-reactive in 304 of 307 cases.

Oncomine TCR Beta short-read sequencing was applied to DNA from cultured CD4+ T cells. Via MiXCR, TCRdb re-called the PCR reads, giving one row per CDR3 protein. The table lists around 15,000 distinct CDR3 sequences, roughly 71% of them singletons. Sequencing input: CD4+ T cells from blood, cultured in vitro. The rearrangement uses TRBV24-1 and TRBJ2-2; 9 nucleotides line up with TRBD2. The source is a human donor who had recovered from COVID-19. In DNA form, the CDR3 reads TGTGCCACCCGTAGCGGGGGCGCGGGGACCGGGGAGCTGTTTTTT. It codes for CATRSGGAGTGELFF.